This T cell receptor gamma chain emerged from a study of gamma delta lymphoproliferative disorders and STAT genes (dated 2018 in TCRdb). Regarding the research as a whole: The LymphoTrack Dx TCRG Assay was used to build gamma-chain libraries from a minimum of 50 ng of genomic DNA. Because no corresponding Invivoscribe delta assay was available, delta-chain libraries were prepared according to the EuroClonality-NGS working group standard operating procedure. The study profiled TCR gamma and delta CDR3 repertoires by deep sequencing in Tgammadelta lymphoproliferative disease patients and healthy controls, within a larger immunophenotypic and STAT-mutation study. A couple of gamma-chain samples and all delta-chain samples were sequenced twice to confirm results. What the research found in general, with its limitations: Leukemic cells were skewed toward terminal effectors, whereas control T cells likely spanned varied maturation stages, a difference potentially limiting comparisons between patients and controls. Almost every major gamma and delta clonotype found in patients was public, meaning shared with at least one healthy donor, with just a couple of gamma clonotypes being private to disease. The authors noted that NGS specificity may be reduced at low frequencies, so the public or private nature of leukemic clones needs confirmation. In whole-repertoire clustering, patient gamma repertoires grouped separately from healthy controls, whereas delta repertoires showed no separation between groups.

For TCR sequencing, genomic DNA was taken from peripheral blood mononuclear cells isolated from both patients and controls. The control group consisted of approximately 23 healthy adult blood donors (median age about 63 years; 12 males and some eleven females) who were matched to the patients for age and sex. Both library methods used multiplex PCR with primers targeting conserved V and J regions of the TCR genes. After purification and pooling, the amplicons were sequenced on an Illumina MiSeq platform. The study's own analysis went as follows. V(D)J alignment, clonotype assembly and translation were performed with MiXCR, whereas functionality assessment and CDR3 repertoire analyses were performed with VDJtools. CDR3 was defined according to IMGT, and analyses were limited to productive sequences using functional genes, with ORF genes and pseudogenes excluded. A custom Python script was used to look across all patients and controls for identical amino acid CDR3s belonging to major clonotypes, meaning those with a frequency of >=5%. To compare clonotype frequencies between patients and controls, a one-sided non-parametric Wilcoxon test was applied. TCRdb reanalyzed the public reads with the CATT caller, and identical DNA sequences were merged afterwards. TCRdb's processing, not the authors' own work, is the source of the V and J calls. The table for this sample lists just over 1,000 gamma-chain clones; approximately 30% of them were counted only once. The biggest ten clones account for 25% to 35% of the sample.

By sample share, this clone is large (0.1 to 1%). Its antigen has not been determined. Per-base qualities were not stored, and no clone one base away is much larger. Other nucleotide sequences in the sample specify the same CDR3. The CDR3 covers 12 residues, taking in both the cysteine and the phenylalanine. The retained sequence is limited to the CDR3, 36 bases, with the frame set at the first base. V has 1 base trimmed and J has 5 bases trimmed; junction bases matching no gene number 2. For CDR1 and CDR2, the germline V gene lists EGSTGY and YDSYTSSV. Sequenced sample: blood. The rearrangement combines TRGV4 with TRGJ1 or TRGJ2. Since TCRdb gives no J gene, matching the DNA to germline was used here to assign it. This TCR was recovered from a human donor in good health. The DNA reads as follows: TGTGCCACCTGGGATGGTAATTATAAGAAACTCTTT. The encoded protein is CATWDGNYKKLF.